This T cell receptor beta chain is from a study of early stage breast cancer tumors. The CDR3 covers 15 residues. Germline loops: CDR1 SGHDT, CDR2 YYEEEE. The ends lost 6 bases at V and 5 bases at J; junction bases unmatched: 11. Profiling relied on immunoSEQ multiplex PCR, and the TCRdb table lists in-frame clones only, not all of them. This sample carries under 14,000 clones, around 75% of them seen once, and the ten largest clones take approximately 15%. This rearrangement joins TRBV5-6 to TRBJ2-7; TRBD2 matches 10 bases. The sequenced sample was breast tumor tissue. The receptor was derived from a person between 65 and 79 years old with breast cancer. The CDR3 spells CASTYRGLARNEQYF. In DNA, the CDR3 is TGTGCCAGCACGTACCGGGGACTAGCGAGGAACGAGCAGTACTTC.